A single sample is the source of the 3 T cell receptor beta chains below, sequenced in a study of blood T cell repertoires in COVID-19 (dated by TCRdb to about 2020). Libraries were constructed by the immunoSEQ multiplex PCR assay. The clones in this table, taken by TCRdb from immuneACCESS, are in-frame only. Not every clone is retained; where verified, under half of the shortfall comes from an unresolved V gene, and the cause of the rest is unknown. In this sample the table shows approximately 270,000 clones, 70% to 85% of which occur a single time. The ten largest clones represent 0.87% of the sample. Sequencing input: peripheral blood. Receptors originate from a human donor with COVID-19, enrolled during active disease. The donor label of this sample is uncertain.

This clone was recorded once. The V and J genes are TRBV19 and TRBJ1-1, with 8 bases fitting TRBD1. V shed 3 bases, J shed 4 bases, and the junction held 13 bases outside the gene matches. CDR3 length: 17 residues. CDR1 and CDR2 from the germline V gene are LNHDA and SQIVND (reference sequence). The CDR3: CASSIFPLDRARTEAFF. As DNA, the CDR3 is TGTGCCAGTAGTATTTTTCCCTTGGACAGGGCGCGCACTGAAGCTTTCTTT.

This clone was picked up one time. The genes are TRBV4-3 and TRBJ2-2, with a tentative D call TRBD2 (6 bases). The CDR3 sequence is 14 residues long. Germline V gene data show CDR1 as LGHNA and CDR2 as YSLEER. Between the trimmed V and J ends, which lost 5 bases and 7 bases, there was a span of 14 bases. For the CDR3, the DNA is TGCGCCAGCAGCGAAAGACGGGGAGGCGGGGAGCTGTTTTTT. Encoded protein: CASSERRGGGELFF.

The rearrangement joins TRBV5-1 to TRBJ1-4; no definite D call. The germline V and J ends were trimmed by 0 bases and 7 bases, with 10 bases remaining between them. Germline CDR1 SGHRS, CDR2 YFSETQ. The CDR3 runs 14 residues. The CDR3 spells CASSLAGGGEKLFF. The CDR3 coding sequence is TGCGCCAGCAGCTTGGCGGGTGGAGGTGAAAAACTGTTTTTT.